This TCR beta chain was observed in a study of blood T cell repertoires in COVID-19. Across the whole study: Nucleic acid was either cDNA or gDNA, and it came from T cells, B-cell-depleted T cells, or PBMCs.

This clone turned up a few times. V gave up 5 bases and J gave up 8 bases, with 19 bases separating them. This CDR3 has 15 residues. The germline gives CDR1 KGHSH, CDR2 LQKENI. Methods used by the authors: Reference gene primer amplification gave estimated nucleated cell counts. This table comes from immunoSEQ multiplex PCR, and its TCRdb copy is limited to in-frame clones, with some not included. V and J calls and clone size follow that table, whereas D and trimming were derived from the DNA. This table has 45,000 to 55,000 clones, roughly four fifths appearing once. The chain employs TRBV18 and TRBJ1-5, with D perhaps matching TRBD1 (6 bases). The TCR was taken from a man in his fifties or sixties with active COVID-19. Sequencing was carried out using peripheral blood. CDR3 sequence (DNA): TGTGCCAGCTCAGAACAGGGAAACGGGTTGGAGCCCCAGCATTTT. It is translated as CASSEQGNGLEPQHF.